This T cell receptor beta chain stems from a study of technical replicates of blood from a handful of donors. The germline V gene encodes CDR1 PRHDT and CDR2 FYEKMQ (reference sequence). The V end lost 5 bases, the J end lost 7 bases, and 18 bases lay between the germline ends. This CDR3 is built from 16 residues. The repertoire was sequenced with immunoSEQ multiplex PCR; TCRdb's copy has only in-frame clones and lacks some. The sample has tens of thousands of clones, around nine tenths seen once; the top ten hold about 0.26%. This clonotype was sampled from a human donor in good health. V gene TRBV13 combines with J gene TRBJ2-6; the D gene is possibly TRBD1 (6 bases). Sequenced: T cells isolated from PBMCs. The chain's CDR3 is CASSARTASRANVLTF. As DNA, the CDR3 is TGTGCCAGCAGCGCCCGGACAGCGAGTCGAGCCAACGTCCTGACTTTC.